This T cell receptor (beta chain) appears in the sequencing data of a study of patients and donors after allogeneic stem cell transplantation. CDR3 size: 15 residues. CDR1 is SGHRS, CDR2 YFSETQ, per germline. Trimming pared 4 bases from V and 0 bases from J, leaving 10 bases between. TCRdb analysed the RT-PCR reads with MiXCR anew, one entry per CDR3 protein. The sample shows over 200,000 distinct CDR3 sequences, around two fifths of them seen only once. The sequencing input was blood, either unsorted or a sorted T cell fraction (not recorded which). The receptor was isolated from a human donor who was either an allogeneic HSCT recipient or a stem cell or donor lymphocyte infusion donor (not recorded which). It is not recorded whose cells these are; they may come from a transplant donor. This sequence joins TRBV5-1 and TRBJ2-2; a weak D match, TRBD2 (5 bases). CDR3 sequence: CASSRTGANTGELFF. CDR3 DNA: TGCGCCAGCAGCCGGACCGGGGCGAACACCGGGGAGCTGTTTTTT.